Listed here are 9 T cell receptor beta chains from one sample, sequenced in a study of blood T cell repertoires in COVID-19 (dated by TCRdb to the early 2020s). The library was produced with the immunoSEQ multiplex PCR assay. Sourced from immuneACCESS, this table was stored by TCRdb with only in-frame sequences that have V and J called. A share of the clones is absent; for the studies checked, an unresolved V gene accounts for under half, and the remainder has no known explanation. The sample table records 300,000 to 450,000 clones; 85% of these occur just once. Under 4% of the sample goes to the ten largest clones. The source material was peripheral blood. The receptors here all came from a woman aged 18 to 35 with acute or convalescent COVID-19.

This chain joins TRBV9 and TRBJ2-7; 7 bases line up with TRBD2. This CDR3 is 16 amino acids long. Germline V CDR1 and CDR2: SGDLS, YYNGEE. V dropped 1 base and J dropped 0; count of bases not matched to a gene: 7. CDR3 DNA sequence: TGTGCCAGCAGCGTACTAGCGGCATCCAGCTCCTACGAGCAGTACTTC. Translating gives CASSVLAASSSYEQYF. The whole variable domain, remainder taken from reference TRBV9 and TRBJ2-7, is DSGVTQTPKHLITATGQRVTLRCSPRSGDLSVYWYQQSLDQGLQFLIQYYNGEERAKGNILERFSAQQFPDLHSELNLSSLELGDSALYFCASSVLAASSSYEQYFGPGTRLTVT.

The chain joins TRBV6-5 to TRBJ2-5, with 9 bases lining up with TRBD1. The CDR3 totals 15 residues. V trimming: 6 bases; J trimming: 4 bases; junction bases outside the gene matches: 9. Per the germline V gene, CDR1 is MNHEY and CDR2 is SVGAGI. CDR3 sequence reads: CASRPPGTGRETQYF. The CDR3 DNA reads TGTGCCAGCAGGCCCCCCGGGACAGGGCGAGAGACCCAGTACTTC.

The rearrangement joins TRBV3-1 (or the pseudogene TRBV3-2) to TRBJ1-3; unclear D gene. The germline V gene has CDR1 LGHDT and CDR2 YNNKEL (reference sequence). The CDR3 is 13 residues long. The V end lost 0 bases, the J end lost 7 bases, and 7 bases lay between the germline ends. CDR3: CASSQDTENTIYF. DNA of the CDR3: TGTGCCAGCAGCCAAGATACCGAGAACACCATATATTTT.

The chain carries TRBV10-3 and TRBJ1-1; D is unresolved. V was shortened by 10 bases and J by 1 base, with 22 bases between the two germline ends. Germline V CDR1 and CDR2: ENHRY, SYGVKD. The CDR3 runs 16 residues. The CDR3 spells CATLSGFSLQNTEAFF. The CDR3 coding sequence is TGTGCCACCCTCTCCGGGTTTTCCCTCCAGAACACTGAAGCTTTCTTT.

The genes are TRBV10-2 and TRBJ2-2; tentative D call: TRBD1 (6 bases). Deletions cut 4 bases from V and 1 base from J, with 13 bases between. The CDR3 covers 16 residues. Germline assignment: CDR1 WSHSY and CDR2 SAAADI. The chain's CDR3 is CASSGQGPLNTGELFF. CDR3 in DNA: TGCGCCAGCAGTGGCCAGGGGCCCTTGAACACCGGGGAGCTGTTTTTT.

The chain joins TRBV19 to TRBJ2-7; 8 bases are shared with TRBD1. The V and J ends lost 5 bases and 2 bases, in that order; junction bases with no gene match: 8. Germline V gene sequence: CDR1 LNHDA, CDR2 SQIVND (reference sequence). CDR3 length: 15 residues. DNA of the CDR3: TGTGCCAGTAGTGAACCGGGACAGGCAACCTACGAGCAGTACTTC. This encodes CASSEPGQATYEQYF.

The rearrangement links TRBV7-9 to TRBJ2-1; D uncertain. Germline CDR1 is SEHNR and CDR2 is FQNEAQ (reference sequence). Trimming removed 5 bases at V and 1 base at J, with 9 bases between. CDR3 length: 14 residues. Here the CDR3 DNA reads TGTGCCAGCAGCCCCCCTAGGTCCTACAATGAGCAGTTCTTC. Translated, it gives CASSPPRSYNEQFF.

CDR3 protein: CAIGGGDTQYF. The CDR3 DNA reads TGTGCCATCGGTGGAGGAGATACGCAGTATTTT. The rearrangement links TRBV10-3 to TRBJ2-3; the D gene is possibly TRBD2 (5 bases). The germline V gene encodes CDR1 ENHRY and CDR2 SYGVKD. The germline V and J ends were trimmed by 8 bases and 5 bases, with 8 bases remaining between them. The CDR3 totals 11 residues.

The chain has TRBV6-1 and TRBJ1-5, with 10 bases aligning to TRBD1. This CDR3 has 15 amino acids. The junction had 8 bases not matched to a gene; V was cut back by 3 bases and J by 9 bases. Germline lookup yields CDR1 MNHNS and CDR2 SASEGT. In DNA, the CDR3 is TGTGCCAGCAGTGACCGGGACAGGGGAATGGTGCCCCAGCATTTT. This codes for CASSDRDRGMVPQHF.